The 9 T cell receptor beta chains below come from one sample, sequenced in a study of T-cell reconstitution after alpha-beta-depleted transplantation in children. Molecular barcoding with unique molecular identifiers was used for the TCRbeta library. Using its own MiXCR run on the PCR reads, TCRdb lists one record per CDR3 protein. The sample includes about 160,000 distinct CDR3 sequences, over 8.5% of them seen just once. The specimen was PBMCs, collected before TCRalphabeta/CD19-depleted stem cell transplant. These TCRs come from a boy younger than 10 with acute myeloid leukemia, due to receive a stem cell transplant.

This clonotype came up many times. The rearrangement uses TRBV5-1 and TRBJ1-6; no clear D. CDR1 and CDR2 (germline): SGHRS, YFSETQ. The CDR3 has 14 amino acids. Trimming took 4 bases from V and 3 from J, leaving 8 bases between them. CDR3 residues: CASSRPGYNSPLHF. The CDR3 coding sequence is TGCGCCAGCAGCCGACCAGGCTATAATTCACCCCTCCACTTT.

This clonotype has more than one count but fewer than ten. The V gene is TRBV5-1, the J gene TRBJ2-1, with a weak D call TRBD2 (5 bases). The V gene lost 3 bases and the J gene lost 12 bases, with 13 bases spanning the gap. CDR3 size: 12 residues. Germline V lookup: CDR1 SGHRS, CDR2 YFSETQ. The chain's CDR3 is CASSSALGGQFF. The CDR3 nucleotides read TGCGCCAGCAGCTCTGCCCTAGGAGGGCAGTTCTTC.

This clonotype occurred many times. The chain combines TRBV20-1 with TRBJ2-7; D is uncertain. The V and J ends lost 1 base and 0 bases respectively, with 10 bases between them. This CDR3 comprises 14 residues. Germline V gene lookup returns CDR1 DFQATT and CDR2 SNEGSKA (reference sequence). The DNA of the CDR3 is TGCAGTGCTAGAGCCCCCTGGAGCTCCTACGAGCAGTACTTC. Encoded protein: CSARAPWSSYEQYF.

This clonotype has ten or more counts. The chain uses TRBV28 and TRBJ1-2, with no clear D. The CDR3 runs to 15 residues. V lost 1 base and J 4 bases, leaving 13 bases between the germline ends. CDR1 and CDR2 (germline): MDHEN, SYDVKM. CDR3 residues: CASSLLIRQIYGYTF. The CDR3 DNA follows: TGTGCCAGCAGTTTATTGATACGGCAAATCTATGGCTACACCTTC.

This clonotype was picked up many times. The V and J genes are TRBV19 and TRBJ2-4; 8 bases fit TRBD2. CDR3 length: 16 residues. With V trimmed by 5 bases and J by 4 bases, 10 bases remained unmatched. Germline V gene lookup returns CDR1 LNHDA and CDR2 SQIVND (reference sequence). The CDR3 DNA reads as TGTGCCAGTAGTCCCGACCCTATAGCGGGGAAAAACATTCAGTACTTC. This sequence encodes CASSPDPIAGKNIQYF.

In the case of this clonotype: It may be a read error: a sequence one base away is much more abundant. The conserved closing phenylalanine or tryptophan is absent in this CDR3, likely reflecting a read error. The chain combines TRBV20-1 with TRBJ1-2; 11 bases align to TRBD1. CDR3 length equals 16 residues. Per germline, CDR1 DFQATT and CDR2 SNEGSKA (reference sequence). The V gene end was trimmed by 0 bases and the J gene end by 4 bases; junction bases not matched to a gene: 7. CDR3 loop: CSARDRRTGGPYGYTL. DNA of the CDR3: TGCAGTGCTAGAGATCGTAGGACAGGGGGCCCCTATGGCTACACCTTG.

This clonotype was counted ten times or more. The CDR3 loop is CASSARLAGGGYEQYV. The CDR3 bases are TGTGCCAGCAGCGCTCGACTAGCGGGGGGTGGCTACGAGCAGTACGTC. This rearrangement joins TRBV9 to TRBJ2-7, with TRBD2 matching over 13 bases. J was trimmed by 3 bases and V by 3 bases; bases with no gene match: 6. The germline gives CDR1 SGDLS, CDR2 YYNGEE. The CDR3 is made up of 16 amino acids.

This clonotype was detected many times. This chain uses TRBV20-1 with TRBJ2-1, with 9 nucleotides matching TRBD1. This CDR3 spans 14 amino acids. V lost 5 bases, J lost 7 bases, and 9 bases stayed unmatched. Germline values: CDR1 DFQATT, CDR2 SNEGSKA (reference sequence). CDR3 amino acids: CSAGGDRETNEQFF. DNA of the CDR3: TGCAGTGCTGGGGGGGACAGGGAGACAAATGAGCAGTTCTTC.

The table lists this clonotype with many counts. The V gene is TRBV29-1, the J gene TRBJ1-1, with 7 nucleotides matching TRBD1. V shed 4 bases, J shed 4 bases, and the junction held 6 bases outside the gene matches. Per the germline V gene, CDR1 is SQVTM and CDR2 is ANQGSEA. The CDR3 has 13 residues. The CDR3 sequence is CSVVGGESTEAFF. CDR3 sequence (DNA): TGCAGCGTTGTAGGGGGCGAAAGCACTGAAGCTTTCTTT.